Reported below is one TCR beta chain. The protocol was immunoSEQ multiplex PCR, while the TCRdb copy is restricted to in-frame clones and leaves out a portion. Among about 9,600 clones, about 82% were seen once, and the ten largest hold about 8%. This sample is part of a study of somatic mutations in cytotoxic T cells in rheumatoid arthritis. Study-wide background: Right after diagnosis, and before any treatment had started, patient peripheral blood (about 30 ml EDTA) was drawn. Selected populations of V beta antibody-stained T cells underwent flow sorting at nearly 100% purity; these encompassed V beta1+ cells subjected to TCRB sequencing.

CDR3 length: 12 amino acids. Magnetic beads with positive selection isolated CD4+ and CD8+ fractions, whose purity was verified by flow cytometry. Source material: CD8+ T cells sorted from blood. V usage is TRBV1 and J usage is TRBJ2-3; the table gives TRBD2 as D, unverified against the DNA. TRBV1 is marked as a pseudogene. The TCR sequence derives from an adult with rheumatoid arthritis. The CDR3, as DNA: TGCACCAGCAGCAACCGACTAGTCACGCAGTATTTT. It codes for CTSSNRLVTQYF.